The rows below give T cell receptor beta chains drawn from one sample of a study of identical twins. MiXCR, run by TCRdb on the 5' RACE reads, gives a single entry per CDR3 protein. The sample contains roughly 750,000 distinct CDR3 sequences, around 20% of which appear only once. The data were also submitted as part of a second study, on T cells expressing NK-cell markers.

The material sequenced was PBMCs. The origin of the receptors is a woman aged 18-29 years in good health. The CDR3 runs from the conserved cysteine through the conserved F or W. D genes are given only for firm matches. The listing skips clone size in some rows; elsewhere it reads once, few, many or a size class.

TRBD1 TRBJ2-5 few TRBV9 TGTGCCAGCAGCGTCCACGGACAGGTGGAGACCCAGTACTTC CASSVHGQVETQYF
- TRBJ1-1 few TRBV5-5 TGTGCCAGCAGCCGGAGGGGGACTGAAGCTTTCTTT CASSRRGTEAFF
- TRBJ1-2 few TRBV20-1 TGCAGTGCTAGGATAGGGGGATGGGGCTACACCTTC CSARIGGWGYTF
- TRBJ2-3 - TRBV7-3 TGTGCCAGCAGCTTACTCGGCTTTAGCATAGATACGCAGTATTTT CASSLLGFSIDTQYF
- TRBJ2-7 - TRBV10-3 TGTGCCATCAGTGAGTCGGGGGTCTACGAGCAGTACTTC CAISESGVYEQYF
- TRBJ2-7 - TRBV28 TGTGCCATCGGGGAGTCTCCACCTCTCTTTTCCTACGAGCAGTACTTC CAIGESPPLFSYEQYF
- TRBJ2-3 few TRBV5-1 TGCGCCAGCAGCCGCGAGAGGACAGATACGCAGTATTTT CASSRERTDTQYF
- TRBJ2-5 - TRBV20-1 TGCAGTGCTAGAGTGGGTAGCGGACAAGAGACCCAGTACTTC CSARVGSGQETQYF
- TRBJ2-2 few TRBV10-3 TGTGCCATCAGTGAGTCAGGACAGAAGAACACCGGGGAGCTGTTTTTT CAISESGQKNTGELFF
TRBD2 TRBJ2-1 - TRBV2 TGTGCCAGCAGATCTTCCCGACTAGCGGCCTACAATGAGCAGTTCTTC CASRSSRLAAYNEQFF
TRBD2 TRBJ2-7 - TRBV20-1 TGCAGTGCTAGAGGGACTAGCGGGACTACGCTCTACGAGCAGTACTTC CSARGTSGTTLYEQYF
- TRBJ2-5 few TRBV20-1 TGCAGTGCCGCGGGGCCCCGGGGAGAGACCCAGTACTTC CSAAGPRGETQYF
- TRBJ2-1 few TRBV20-1 TGCAGTGCTAGAGGCGCCCTAGCTAATGAGCAGTTCTTC CSARGALANEQFF
TRBD2 TRBJ2-1 few TRBV5-1 TGCGCCAGCAGTTCCCTAGCGGGAGGGCCCAACAATGAGCAGTTCTTC CASSSLAGGPNNEQFF
- TRBJ2-1 - TRBV5-6 TGTGCCAGCAGCTTGGCCCCCGGGCCCCCCTACAATGAGCAGTTCTTC CASSLAPGPPYNEQFF
TRBD1 TRBJ1-1 - TRBV5-6 TGTGCCAGCAGCTTAGGGACAGGGGTGAGTGCTGAAGCTTTCTTT CASSLGTGVSAEAFF
TRBD2 TRBJ2-1 - TRBV18 TGTGCCAGCTCACCTCCCGGGAGGGTCGGTGAGCAGTTCTTC CASSPPGRVGEQFF
TRBD2 TRBJ2-7 - TRBV9 TGTGCCAGCAGCCCGAAAGGGGAGGGCTACGAGCAGTACTTC CASSPKGEGYEQYF
- TRBJ1-2 - TRBV9 TGTGCCAGCAGCGTAGGGACTGATGGCTACACCTTC CASSVGTDGYTF
- TRBJ2-7 - TRBV18 TGTGCCAGCCACAGAAGCACTAGCAGCTACGAGCAGTACTTC CASHRSTSSYEQYF
- TRBJ1-1 many TRBV20-1 TGCAGTGCTCCTCCCGGAGAAACGGAAGCTTTCTTT CSAPPGETEAFF
- TRBJ1-2 - TRBV12-3/TRBV12-4 TGTGCCAGCAGTTTAGCGCTGGGGGGGGGACGCTACACCTTC CASSLALGGGRYTF
TRBD2 TRBJ2-1 - TRBV6-2/TRBV6-3 TGTGCCAGCAGTTACCGCGGGAGCGGTAATGAGCAGTTCTTC CASSYRGSGNEQFF
- TRBJ2-1 few TRBV10-3 TGTGCCATCAAGGTCGGGGGCGGCGATGAGCAGTTCTTC CAIKVGGGDEQFF
- TRBJ1-4 few TRBV6-5 TGTGCCAGCAGTTACGCCCCTTTGGGAGGGACGGTCGGGGAAAAACTGTTTTTT CASSYAPLGGTVGEKLFF